Listed below are T cell receptor beta chains from one sample, sequenced in a study of T cell responses to AZD1222 COVID-19 vaccine. The data were produced by immunoSEQ multiplex PCR, yet TCRdb's version contains in-frame clones alone and is incomplete. The profile shows over 150,000 clones, approximately 94% of them singletons. The sequenced sample was peripheral blood, obtained 28 days after the second AZD1222 dose. The source of these receptors is an adult who received the AZD1222 COVID-19 vaccine. CDR3s leave out the opening cysteine and the closing phenylalanine or tryptophan.

j_call v_call cdr3_aa
TRBJ2-7 TRBV18 ASSPSGTRYEQY
TRBJ1-3 TRBV3-1/TRBV3-2 ASSQVPVGNTIY
TRBJ2-5 TRBV3-1/TRBV3-2 ASSQDLAFETQY
TRBJ1-2 TRBV5-5 ASNWEFGTKRGYT
TRBJ1-1 TRBV28 ASSTNTGDAFSDTEAS
TRBJ2-7 TRBV19 ASSIGQGKRIYEQY
TRBJ1-2 TRBV7-9 ASSPEGHYGYT
TRBJ1-5 TRBV5-4 ASSVGGYSNQPQH
TRBJ2-3 TRBV24-1 ATSDYPSGRTDTQY
TRBJ2-7 TRBV10-1 ASSESTGGTEQY
TRBJ2-7 TRBV5-6 ASSHVMREQY
TRBJ2-5 TRBV19 ASSIDSGSQETQY
TRBJ1-5 TRBV27 ASSTSSQPQH
TRBJ2-7 TRBV6-1 ASSALAGGFSYEQY
TRBJ1-1 TRBV6-6 ASSYHRLNTEAF
TRBJ1-1 TRBV7-6 ASSLGQANTEAF
TRBJ1-4 TRBV6-6 ASRLAGTGYEKLF
TRBJ2-7 TRBV2 ASTRGDPWTAYEQY
TRBJ2-7 TRBV5-1 ASSWGTPSYEQY
TRBJ2-1 TRBV7-2 ASSLVRGSGIDEQF
TRBJ2-1 TRBV7-2 ASSLASGQGYNEQF
TRBJ1-2 TRBV6-5 ASSYEDRGPDGYT
TRBJ2-1 TRBV13 ASSLDGNEQF
TRBJ2-7 TRBV5-6 ASSLASEQY
TRBJ1-5 TRBV30 AWSVPRWSTTINQPQH
TRBJ2-1 TRBV25-1 ASSKTSGGLLYNEQF